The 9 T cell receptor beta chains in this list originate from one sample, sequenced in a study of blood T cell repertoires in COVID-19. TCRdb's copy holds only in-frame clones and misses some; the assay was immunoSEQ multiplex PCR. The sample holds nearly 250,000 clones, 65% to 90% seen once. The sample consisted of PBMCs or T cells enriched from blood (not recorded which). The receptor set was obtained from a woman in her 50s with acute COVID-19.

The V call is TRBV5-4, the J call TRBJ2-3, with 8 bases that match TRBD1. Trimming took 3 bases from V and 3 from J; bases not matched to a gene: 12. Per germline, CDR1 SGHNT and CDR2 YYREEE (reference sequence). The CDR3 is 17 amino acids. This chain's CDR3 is CASSSFTGTGSTDTQYF. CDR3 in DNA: TGTGCCAGCAGCTCATTCACCGGGACAGGCTCAACAGATACGCAGTATTTT.

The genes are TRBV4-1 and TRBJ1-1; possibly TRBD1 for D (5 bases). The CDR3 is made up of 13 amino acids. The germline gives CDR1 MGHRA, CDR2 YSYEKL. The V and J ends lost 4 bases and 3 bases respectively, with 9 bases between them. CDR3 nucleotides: TGCGCCAGCAGCCCGGGACTGTACACTGAAGCTTTCTTT. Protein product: CASSPGLYTEAFF.

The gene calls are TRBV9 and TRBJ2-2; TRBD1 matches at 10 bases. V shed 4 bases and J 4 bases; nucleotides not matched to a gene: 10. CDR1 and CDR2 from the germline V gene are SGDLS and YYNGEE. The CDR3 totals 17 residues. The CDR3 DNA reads TGTGCCAGCAGCCCTCACCCGGGACAGGGGTCCACCGGGGAGCTGTTTTTT. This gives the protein CASSPHPGQGSTGELFF. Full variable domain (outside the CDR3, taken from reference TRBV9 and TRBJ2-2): DSGVTQTPKHLITATGQRVTLRCSPRSGDLSVYWYQQSLDQGLQFLIQYYNGEERAKGNILERFSAQQFPDLHSELNLSSLELGDSALYFCASSPHPGQGSTGELFFGEGSRLTVL.

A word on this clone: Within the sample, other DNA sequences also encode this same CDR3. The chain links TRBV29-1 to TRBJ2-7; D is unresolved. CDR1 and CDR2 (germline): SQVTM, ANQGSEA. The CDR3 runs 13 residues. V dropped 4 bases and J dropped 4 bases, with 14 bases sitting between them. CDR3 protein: CSVGGQSSYEQYF. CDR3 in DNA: TGCAGCGTTGGTGGGCAGAGCAGTTACGAGCAGTACTTC.

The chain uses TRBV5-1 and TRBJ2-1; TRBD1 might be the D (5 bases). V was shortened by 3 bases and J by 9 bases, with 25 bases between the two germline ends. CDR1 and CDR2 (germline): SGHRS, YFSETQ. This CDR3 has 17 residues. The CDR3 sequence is CASSSRPGLQGSSEQFF. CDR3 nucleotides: TGCGCCAGCAGCTCCCGCCCAGGGTTACAAGGCTCCAGTGAGCAGTTCTTC.

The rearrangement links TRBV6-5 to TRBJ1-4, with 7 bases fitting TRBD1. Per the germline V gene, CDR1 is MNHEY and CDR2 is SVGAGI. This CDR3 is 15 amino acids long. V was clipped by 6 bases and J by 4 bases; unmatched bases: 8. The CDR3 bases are TGTGCCAGCAGAACAGGGGCAGGAGTTAATGAAAAACTGTTTTTT. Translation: CASRTGAGVNEKLFF.

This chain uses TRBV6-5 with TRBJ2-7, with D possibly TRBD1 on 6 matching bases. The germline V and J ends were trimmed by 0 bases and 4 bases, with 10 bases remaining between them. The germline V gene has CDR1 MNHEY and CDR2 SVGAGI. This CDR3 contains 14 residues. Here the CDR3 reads CASSYSSQGYEQYF. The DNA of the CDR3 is TGTGCCAGCAGTTACTCGAGTCAGGGGTACGAGCAGTACTTC.

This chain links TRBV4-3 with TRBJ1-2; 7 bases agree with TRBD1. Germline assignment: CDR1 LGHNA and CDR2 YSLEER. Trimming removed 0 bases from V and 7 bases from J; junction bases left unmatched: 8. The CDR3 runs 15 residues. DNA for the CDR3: TGCGCCAGCAGCCAAGATAACGAGGGGGCCGGTGGCTACACCTTC. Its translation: CASSQDNEGAGGYTF.

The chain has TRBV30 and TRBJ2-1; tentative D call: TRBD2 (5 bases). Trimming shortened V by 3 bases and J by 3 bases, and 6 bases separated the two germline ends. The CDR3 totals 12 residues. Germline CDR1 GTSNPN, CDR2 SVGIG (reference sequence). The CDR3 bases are TGTGCCTGGAGCGACTACTACAATGAGCAGTTCTTC. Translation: CAWSDYYNEQFF.